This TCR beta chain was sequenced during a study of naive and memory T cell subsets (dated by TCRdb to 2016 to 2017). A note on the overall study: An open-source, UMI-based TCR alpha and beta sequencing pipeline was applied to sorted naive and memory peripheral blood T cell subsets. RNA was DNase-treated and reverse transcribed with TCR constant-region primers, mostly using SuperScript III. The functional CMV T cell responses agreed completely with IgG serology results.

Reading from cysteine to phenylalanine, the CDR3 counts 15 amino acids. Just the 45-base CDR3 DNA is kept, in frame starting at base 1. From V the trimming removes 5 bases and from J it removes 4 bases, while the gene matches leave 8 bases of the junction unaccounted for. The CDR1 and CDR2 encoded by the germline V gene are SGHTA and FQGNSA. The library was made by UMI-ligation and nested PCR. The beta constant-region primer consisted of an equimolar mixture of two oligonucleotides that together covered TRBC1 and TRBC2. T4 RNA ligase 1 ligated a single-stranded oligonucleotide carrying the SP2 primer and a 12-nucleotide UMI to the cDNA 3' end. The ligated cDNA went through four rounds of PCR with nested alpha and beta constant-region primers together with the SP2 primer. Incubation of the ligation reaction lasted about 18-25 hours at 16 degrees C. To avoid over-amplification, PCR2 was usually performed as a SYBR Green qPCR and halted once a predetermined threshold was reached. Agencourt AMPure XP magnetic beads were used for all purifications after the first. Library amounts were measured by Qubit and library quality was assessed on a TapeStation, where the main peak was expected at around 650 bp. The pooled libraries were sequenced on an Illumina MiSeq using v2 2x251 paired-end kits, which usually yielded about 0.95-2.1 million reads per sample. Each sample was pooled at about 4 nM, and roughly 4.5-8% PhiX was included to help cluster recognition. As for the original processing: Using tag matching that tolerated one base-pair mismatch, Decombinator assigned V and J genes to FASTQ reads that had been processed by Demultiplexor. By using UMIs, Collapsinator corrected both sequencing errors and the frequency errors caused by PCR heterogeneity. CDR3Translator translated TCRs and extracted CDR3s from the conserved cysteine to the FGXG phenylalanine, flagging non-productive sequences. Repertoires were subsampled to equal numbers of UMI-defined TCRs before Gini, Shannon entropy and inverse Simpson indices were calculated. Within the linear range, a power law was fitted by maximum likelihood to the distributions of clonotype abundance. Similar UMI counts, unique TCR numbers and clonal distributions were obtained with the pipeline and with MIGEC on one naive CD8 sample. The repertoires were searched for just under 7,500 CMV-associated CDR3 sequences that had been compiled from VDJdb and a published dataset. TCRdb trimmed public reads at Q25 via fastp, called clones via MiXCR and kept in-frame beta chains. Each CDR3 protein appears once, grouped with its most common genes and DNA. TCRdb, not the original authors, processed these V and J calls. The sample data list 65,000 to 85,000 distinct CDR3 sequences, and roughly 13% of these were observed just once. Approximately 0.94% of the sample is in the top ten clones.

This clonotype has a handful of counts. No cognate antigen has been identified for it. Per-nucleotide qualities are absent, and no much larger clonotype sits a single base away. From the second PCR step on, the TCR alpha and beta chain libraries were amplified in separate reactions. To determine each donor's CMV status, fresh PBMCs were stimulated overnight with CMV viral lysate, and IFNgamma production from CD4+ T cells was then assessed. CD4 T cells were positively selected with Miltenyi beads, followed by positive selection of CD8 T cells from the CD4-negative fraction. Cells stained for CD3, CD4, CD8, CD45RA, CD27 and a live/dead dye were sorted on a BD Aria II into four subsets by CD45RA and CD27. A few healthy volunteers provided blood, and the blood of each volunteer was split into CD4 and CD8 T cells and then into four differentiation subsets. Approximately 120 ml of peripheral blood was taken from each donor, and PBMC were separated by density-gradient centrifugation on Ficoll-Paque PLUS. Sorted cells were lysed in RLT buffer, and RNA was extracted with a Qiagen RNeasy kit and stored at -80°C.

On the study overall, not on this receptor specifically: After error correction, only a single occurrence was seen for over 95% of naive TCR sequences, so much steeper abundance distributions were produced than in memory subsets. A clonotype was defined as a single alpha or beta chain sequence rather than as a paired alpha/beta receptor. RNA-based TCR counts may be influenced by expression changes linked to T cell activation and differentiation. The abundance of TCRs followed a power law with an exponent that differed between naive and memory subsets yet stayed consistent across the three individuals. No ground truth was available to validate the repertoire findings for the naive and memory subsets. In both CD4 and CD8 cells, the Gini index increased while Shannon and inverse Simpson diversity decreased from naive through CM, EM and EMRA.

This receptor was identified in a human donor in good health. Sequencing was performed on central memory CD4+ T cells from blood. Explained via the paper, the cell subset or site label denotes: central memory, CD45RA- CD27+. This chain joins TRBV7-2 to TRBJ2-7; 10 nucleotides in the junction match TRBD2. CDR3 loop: CASSPSLAGLYEQYF. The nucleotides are TGTGCCAGCAGCCCTTCACTAGCGGGGCTTTACGAGCAGTACTTC.